This TCR beta chain was recovered during a study of blood T cell repertoires in COVID-19. Membership in each cohort depended on participant-reported clinical history. This clone was seen just once. The CDR3 is 15 residues long. Germline V gene sequence: CDR1 LNHDA, CDR2 SQIVND (reference sequence). V was cut by 6 bases and J by 1 base, with 15 bases left in between. The method was immunoSEQ multiplex PCR; TCRdb's version includes in-frame clones alone and lacks a portion of them. The table has about half a million clones, about 88% seen once. Sequenced material: PBMCs or T cells enriched from blood (not recorded which). The gene calls are TRBV19 and TRBJ1-1; D is unresolved. This clonotype originated in a woman aged 55-69 years who had recovered from COVID-19. The CDR3 sequence: CASSRVVVPNTEAFF. In DNA form, the CDR3 reads TGTGCCAGTAGCCGAGTAGTCGTCCCGAACACTGAAGCTTTCTTT.